This entry features one T cell receptor (beta chain) sequence. This entry is derived from a study of shared clonotypes between healthy human individuals. Background on the study: Donors had three CD4 naive, three CD4 memory, two CD8 naive and one CD8 memory plate apiece.

Caucasian adults residing in Nashville, Tennessee made up all the donors. Per the original data handling: Filtering differed since immunoSEQ provided only junctions, with no quality scores. The method was immunoSEQ multiplex PCR; TCRdb's version includes in-frame clones alone and lacks a portion of them. The V and J calls and the clone size are those of that table, but D and trimming were determined from the DNA. The sample holds fewer than 2.5 million clones; 80% to 95% are singletons and the top ten take 0.36%. The TCR sequence derives from a man aged 18-30 years in good health. Some clones in this sample may be carry-over from other donors' samples. The sequencing sample was made of naive CD4+ T cells from PBMCs. Documented subset: CD45RA+ positively selected.

The CDR3 nucleotides read TGCAGCGTTGAAGTCGCGGGTAGAGGCTACACCTTC. It codes for CSVEVAGRGYTF. The chain joins TRBV29-1 to TRBJ1-2; no clear D gene. Germline CDR1 and CDR2: SQVTM and ANQGSEA. This CDR3 region has 12 residues. V lost 1 base and J lost 8, with 11 bases in between. Complete variable domain (other parts from reference TRBV29-1 and TRBJ1-2): SAVISQKPSRDICQRGTSLTIQCQVDSQVTMMFWYRQQPGQSLTLIATANQGSEATYESGFVIDKFPISRPNLTFSTLTVSNMSPEDSSIYLCSVEVAGRGYTFGSGTRLTVV.